The 14 T cell receptor beta chains below were found in one sample sequenced in a study of spatial heterogeneity in lung cancer. Study observations and caveats: Mutation counts in tumors were tracked by counts of expanded intratumoral alpha and beta TCRs.

The antigens of these receptors remain unknown. Time point noted: sample taken at primary tumor resection. TCRdb reprocessed the 5' RACE reads via MiXCR and lists one record per CDR3 protein. The sample has about 18,000 distinct CDR3 sequences, about 6% seen once. The specimen was lung tumor tissue, collected at surgery. All receptors come from a female donor with early-stage non-small cell lung cancer.

The table lists this clonotype with many counts. The CDR3 sequence: CASSLGLAAPYNEQFF. The CDR3 nucleotides read TGCGCCAGCAGCTTGGGACTAGCGGCACCCTACAATGAGCAGTTCTTC. The chain combines TRBV5-1 with TRBJ2-1; 9 nucleotides match TRBD2. Trimming cost V 0 bases and J 2 bases; bases outside gene matches: 3. The CDR3 is 16 amino acids. From germline, CDR1 is SGHRS and CDR2 YFSETQ.

In this sample, this clonotype turned up many times. The rearrangement links TRBV15 to TRBJ1-1, with a tentative D call TRBD1 (5 bases). V was clipped by 5 bases and J by 3 bases, with 10 bases between them. CDR3 length equals 13 residues. Per germline, CDR1 LNHNV and CDR2 YYDKDF (reference sequence). CDR3 protein: CATSPRGDTEAFF. In DNA, the CDR3 is TGTGCCACCAGCCCAAGGGGCGACACTGAAGCTTTCTTT.

The J gene is TRBJ1-1, the V gene TRBV7-8; D is ambiguous. The germline V gene has CDR1 SGHVS and CDR2 FQNEAQ. Deletions cut 10 bases from V and 1 base from J, with 16 bases between. The CDR3 consists of 14 residues. CDR3 DNA: TGTGCCACCCTACCCCTAGGTACGAACACTGAAGCTTTCTTT. The encoded protein is CATLPLGTNTEAFF.

This clonotype came up many times. The chain carries TRBV20-1 and TRBJ1-5, with 10 bases matching TRBD1. J lost 2 bases, V lost 7 bases, and 2 bases had no gene match. Germline CDR1 reads DFQATT; CDR2 reads SNEGSKA (reference sequence). CDR3 length: 13 residues. CDR3 residues: CSGGTGGNQPQHF. In DNA form, the CDR3 reads TGCAGTGGCGGGACAGGGGGCAATCAGCCCCAGCATTTT.

This clonotype appeared many times. V is TRBV14 and J is TRBJ2-7; 8 bases fit TRBD1. From germline, CDR1 is SGHDN and CDR2 FVKESK. The length of the CDR3 is 14 residues. V lost 2 bases, J lost 6 bases, and 6 bases stayed unmatched. The CDR3 DNA follows: TGTGCCAGCAGCCAAACGGACAGGGCGCTCGAGCAGTACTTC. It specifies CASSQTDRALEQYF. The whole variable domain, remainder taken from reference TRBV14 and TRBJ2-7, is EAGVTQFPSHSVIEKGQTVTLRCDPISGHDNLYWYRRVMGKEIKFLLHFVKESKQDESGMPNNRFLAERTGGTYSTLKVQPAELEDSGVYFCASSQTDRALEQYFGPGTRLTVT.

This clonotype was seen ten or more times. The gene calls are TRBV20-1 and TRBJ2-7; D might be TRBD2 (5 bases). CDR1 DFQATT and CDR2 SNEGSKA come from the germline V gene (reference sequence). V was clipped by 6 bases and J by 3 bases, with 18 bases between them. The CDR3 contains 14 residues. The DNA for the CDR3 is TGCAGTGCCAGCCCCCGGGAACTCCTCTACGAGCAGTACTTC. It specifies CSASPRELLYEQYF.

In this sample, this clonotype turned up many times. The chain has TRBV6-2 or TRBV6-3 and TRBJ1-1; D is unresolved. The CDR3 loop spans 13 amino acids. CDR1 is MNHEY, CDR2 SVGEGT, per germline. Trimming took 4 bases from V and 4 from J, leaving 10 bases between them. The CDR3 DNA is TGTGCCAGCAGTTCCACAACGACCACTGAAGCTTTCTTT. This codes for CASSSTTTTEAFF.

This clonotype appeared many times. This sequence joins TRBV20-1 and TRBJ1-1; perhaps TRBD1 as D (5 bases). Germline values: CDR1 DFQATT, CDR2 SNEGSKA (reference sequence). The CDR3 covers 14 residues. Deletions cut 0 bases from V and 4 bases from J, with 12 bases between. The CDR3 DNA reads as TGCAGTGCTAGAGAGGACAACTTCGGCACTGAAGCTTTCTTT. Its protein is CSAREDNFGTEAFF.

This clonotype is classed as medium-sized. This chain uses TRBV4-3 with TRBJ1-5, with a tentative D call TRBD1 (5 bases). Germline lookup yields CDR1 LGHNA and CDR2 YSLEER. The CDR3 extends over 14 amino acids. The V gene lost 0 bases and the J gene lost 6 bases, with 9 bases spanning the gap. The CDR3 DNA follows: TGCGCCAGCAGCCAAGAATCGGGGGGTCAGCCCCAGCATTTT. Its translation is CASSQESGGQPQHF.

This clonotype was observed many times. The rearrangement uses TRBV28 and TRBJ1-2, with D hard to call. V lost 8 bases, J lost 4 bases, and 8 bases lay in between. This CDR3 comprises 11 residues. Germline values: CDR1 MDHEN, CDR2 SYDVKM. The CDR3 DNA reads as TGTGCCAGCGACGCGACCTATGGCTACACCTTC. Protein sequence: CASDATYGYTF.

The chain combines TRBV29-1 with TRBJ1-5, with 10 nucleotides matching TRBD1. The V gene's germline CDR1 is SQVTM and CDR2 ANQGSEA. The V gene end was trimmed by 7 bases and the J gene end by 4 bases; junction bases not matched to a gene: 7. The CDR3 length is 14 residues. CDR3 region: CSAAGQGINQPQHF. For the CDR3, the DNA is TGCAGCGCCGCGGGACAGGGGATTAATCAGCCCCAGCATTTT.

This clonotype was seen many times. This chain joins TRBV5-1 and TRBJ2-5; D unclear. V was shortened by 0 bases and J by 2 bases, with 8 bases between the two germline ends. CDR3 length: 14 amino acids. Germline V gene data show CDR1 as SGHRS and CDR2 as YFSETQ. CDR3 coding DNA: TGCGCCAGCAGCTTGGGCGGCATTCAAGAGACCCAGTACTTC. It codes for CASSLGGIQETQYF.

This clonotype appeared a few times. The chain uses TRBV28 and TRBJ1-1; D gene unclear. The CDR3 length is 11 residues. Trimming pared 6 bases from V and 1 base from J, leaving 3 bases between. Germline CDR1 MDHEN, CDR2 SYDVKM. The DNA of the CDR3 is TGTGCCAGCAGGGGGAACACTGAAGCTTTCTTT. As protein: CASRGNTEAFF.

This clonotype was counted at least ten times. This sequence joins TRBV20-1 and TRBJ2-7; 10 positions agree with TRBD2. The CDR3 is 15 amino acids. With V trimmed by 0 bases and J by 2 bases, 4 bases remained unmatched. Germline assignment: CDR1 DFQATT and CDR2 SNEGSKA (reference sequence). CDR3 nucleotides: TGCAGTGCTAGAGACAGGAGCGGGAGGGCCTACGAGCAGTACTTC. Protein product: CSARDRSGRAYEQYF.